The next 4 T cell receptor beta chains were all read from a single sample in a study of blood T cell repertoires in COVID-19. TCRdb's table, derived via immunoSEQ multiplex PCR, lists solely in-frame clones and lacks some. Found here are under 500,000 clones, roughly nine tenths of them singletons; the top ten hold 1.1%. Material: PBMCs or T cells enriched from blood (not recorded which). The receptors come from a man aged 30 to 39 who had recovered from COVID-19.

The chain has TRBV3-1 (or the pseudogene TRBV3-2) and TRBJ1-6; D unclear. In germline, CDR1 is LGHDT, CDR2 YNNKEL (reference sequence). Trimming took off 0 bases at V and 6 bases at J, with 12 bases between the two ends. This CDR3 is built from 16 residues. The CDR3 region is CASSQEGGSINSPLHF. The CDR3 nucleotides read TGTGCCAGCAGCCAAGAGGGAGGGTCGATTAATTCACCCCTCCACTTT.

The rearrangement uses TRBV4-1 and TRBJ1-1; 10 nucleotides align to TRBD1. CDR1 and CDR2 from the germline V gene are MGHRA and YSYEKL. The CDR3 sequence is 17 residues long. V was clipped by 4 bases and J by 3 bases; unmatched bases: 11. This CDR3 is CASSPHPGQGLYTEAFF. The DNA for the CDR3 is TGCGCCAGCAGCCCCCATCCGGGACAGGGGTTGTACACTGAAGCTTTCTTT.

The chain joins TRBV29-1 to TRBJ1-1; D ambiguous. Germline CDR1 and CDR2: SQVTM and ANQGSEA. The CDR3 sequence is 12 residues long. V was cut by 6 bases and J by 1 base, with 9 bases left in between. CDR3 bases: TGCAGCGTCGGGTCTTGGAACACTGAAGCTTTCTTT. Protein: CSVGSWNTEAFF.

The CDR3 loop is CASSGYRGYEQYF. CDR3 nucleotides: TGTGCCAGCAGCGGGTACAGGGGCTACGAGCAGTACTTC. This chain connects TRBV6-5 to TRBJ2-7; TRBD1 matches 7 bases. Germline CDR1 is MNHEY and CDR2 is SVGAGI. V dropped 6 bases and J dropped 3; count of bases not matched to a gene: 5. The CDR3 is made up of 13 amino acids.